What follows are 9 T cell receptor beta chains derived from one specimen sequenced in a study of T cell changes during pregnancy in multiple sclerosis. Produced via immunoSEQ multiplex PCR; TCRdb's table is partial and in-frame only. The data hold tens of thousands of clones, with 88% observed a single time. The specimen was peripheral blood, collected in the first trimester of pregnancy. Receptors originate from a female donor with multiple sclerosis, enrolled in a pregnancy study.

The chain uses TRBV5-1 and TRBJ2-2; 7 bases agree with TRBD1. The CDR3 is 14 amino acids. Germline CDR1 reads SGHRS; CDR2 reads YFSETQ. J gave up 7 bases and V 4 bases, and 7 bases lay outside the gene matches. Here the CDR3 reads CASSLDRVDGELFF. CDR3 coding DNA: TGCGCCAGCAGCCTTGACAGGGTTGACGGGGAGCTGTTTTTT.

The chain recombines TRBV28 with TRBJ2-7, with 10 bases that match TRBD1. The CDR3 sequence is 14 residues long. Germline CDR1 is MDHEN and CDR2 is SYDVKM. V trimming: 7 bases; J trimming: 0 bases; junction bases outside the gene matches: 3. CDR3 residues: CASKRTGGSYEQYF. The CDR3 bases are TGTGCCAGCAAGCGGACAGGGGGCTCCTACGAGCAGTACTTC.

This rearrangement joins TRBV6-1 to TRBJ1-1, with D possibly being TRBD1 (5 bases). This CDR3 is 11 amino acids long. V was pared by 5 bases and J by 10 bases, with 11 bases between. CDR1 is MNHNS and CDR2 is SASEGT in the germline V gene. The DNA of the CDR3 is TGTGCCAGCAGTCAGGGTACCGGAGCTTTCTTT. Encoded protein: CASSQGTGAFF.

This clone has a single count. The chain is built from TRBV5-4 and TRBJ2-3; 7 positions agree with TRBD2. The CDR3 runs 16 residues. Germline CDR1 is SGHNT and CDR2 is YYREEE (reference sequence). Germline trimming cut 4 bases from V and 2 bases from J; bases unmatched to any gene: 10. Here the CDR3 reads CASSILTSPHTDTQYF. The CDR3 DNA is TGTGCCAGCAGCATACTGACTAGCCCTCACACAGATACGCAGTATTTT.

This clone was observed a few times. This chain links TRBV27 with TRBJ2-2; possible D gene TRBD2, 5 bases. There are 16 residues in the CDR3. Per the germline V gene, CDR1 is MNHEY and CDR2 is SMNVEV (reference sequence). Trimming stripped 5 bases from V and 4 bases from J, with 17 bases between. The CDR3: CASSPSRAGFTGELFF. DNA of the CDR3: TGTGCCAGCAGTCCGAGTAGGGCGGGCTTCACCGGGGAGCTGTTTTTT.

The genes are TRBV6-5 and TRBJ1-1, with D perhaps TRBD1 (6 bases). The V gene lost 7 bases and the J gene lost 1 base, with 13 bases spanning the gap. CDR3 length: 14 amino acids. Germline-derived CDR1 and CDR2 are MNHEY and SVGAGI. The CDR3 bases are TGTGCCAGCAAGTCCCTGACAGGGAACACTGAAGCTTTCTTT. This codes for CASKSLTGNTEAFF.

This chain joins TRBV5-4 and TRBJ2-3, with 7 bases fitting TRBD2. V shed 0 bases, J shed 4 bases, and the junction held 8 bases outside the gene matches. The germline CDR1 and CDR2 sequences are SGHNT and YYREEE (reference sequence). This CDR3 region has 16 residues. CDR3 amino acids: CASSLVREFGADTQYF. The CDR3 DNA follows: TGTGCCAGCAGCTTGGTGCGGGAGTTTGGAGCAGATACGCAGTATTTT. The entire variable domain, with the rest obtained from reference TRBV5-4 and TRBJ2-3, is as follows: ETGVTQSPTHLIKTRGQQVTLRCSSQSGHNTVSWYQQALGQGPQFIFQYYREEENGRGNFPPRFSGLQFPNYSSELNVNALELDDSALYLCASSLVREFGADTQYFGPGTRLTVL.

The table lists this clone with a few counts. V and J are TRBV4-3 and TRBJ2-2; 7 bases line up with TRBD2. The J segment lost 1 base and the V segment lost 1 base, leaving 0 bases of the junction unmatched. The CDR3 has 15 residues. Germline V gene lookup returns CDR1 LGHNA and CDR2 YSLEER. The DNA of the CDR3 is TGCGCCAGCAGCCAAGCGGGAGGGAACACCGGGGAGCTGTTTTTT. It is translated as CASSQAGGNTGELFF.

The V gene is TRBV10-2, the J gene TRBJ1-5; 11 nucleotides align to TRBD1. Germline-derived CDR1 and CDR2 are WSHSY and SAAADI. CDR3 length: 16 amino acids. Germline trimming cut 7 bases from V and 1 base from J; bases unmatched to any gene: 6. The CDR3 reads CASTGTGGGSNQPQHF. DNA for the CDR3: TGCGCCAGCACCGGGACAGGGGGTGGGAGCAATCAGCCCCAGCATTTT.